The clone carrying this TCR beta chain was counted once. Its antigen is unidentified. This entry belongs to a study of Ad26.COV2.S vaccination and SARS-CoV-2 variants. Study-wide findings and caveats: Breadth of non-spike TCRs did not differ between vaccinees and placebo recipients. Vaccine recipients had higher spike-specific TCR breadth than placebo recipients. Post-vaccination breadth of spike-specific CD8+ and CD4+ T cell responses was reportedly substantial.

The treatment denotes: around 19 received Ad26.COV2.S at low or high dose, single or two shots; about five received placebo; per-sample allocation not given. The study sampled participants on day 63 after the first vaccine or placebo injection. Ad26 vector vaccine expressed Wuhan-strain SARS-CoV-2 spike. TCRdb's copy holds only in-frame clones and misses some; the assay was immunoSEQ multiplex PCR. The table has 250,000 or so clones, roughly 87% seen once; the top ten hold 2.9%. The germline gives CDR1 SGHTA, CDR2 FQGNSA. Trimming cost V 9 bases and J 1 base; bases outside gene matches: 14. The CDR3 consists of 17 residues.

V usage is TRBV7-2 and J usage is TRBJ2-1; TRBD2 agrees at 8 bases. This TCR was recovered from a person aged 18-65 years who received the Ad26.COV2.S COVID-19 vaccine or a placebo. Sequenced here: peripheral blood, sampled in a trial of Ad26.COV2.S vaccine versus placebo. CDR3 region: CASTILGLAASYNEQFF. In DNA form, the CDR3 reads TGTGCCAGTACGATCCTCGGACTAGCCGCTTCCTACAATGAGCAGTTCTTC.